These 25 T cell receptor beta chains came from one sample sequenced in a study of OX40 agonist ivuxolimab in advanced cancers. Library method: the immunoSEQ multiplex PCR assay. In TCRdb, the immuneACCESS table is reduced to in-frame sequences with V and J assigned. These tables do not hold every clone; where another copy was compared, an unresolved V gene accounts for under half, and the others remain unexplained. The sample table holds about 14,000 clones, of which around 81% were seen once. Jointly, the top ten make up approximately 18% of the sample. The sequencing used CD4+ or CD8+ T cells sorted from blood, collected in a trial of the OX40 agonist ivuxolimab. Receptors originate from an adult with an advanced solid tumor such as melanoma, head and neck, liver or kidney cancer.

The chain recombines TRBV9 with TRBJ1-2, with D perhaps TRBD1 (6 bases). CDR3 size: 14 residues. Between the trimmed V and J ends, which lost 3 bases and 4 bases, there was a span of 13 bases. In germline, CDR1 is SGDLS, CDR2 YYNGEE. The CDR3 DNA reads as TGTGCCAGCAGCGAGGGGGGCGGAATCTATGGCTACACCTTC. Amino acid sequence: CASSEGGGIYGYTF.

The rearrangement links TRBV2 to TRBJ1-2; perhaps TRBD1 as D (6 bases). The CDR3 runs to 13 residues. V gave up 6 bases and J gave up 2 bases, with 10 bases separating them. The germline V gene encodes CDR1 SNHLY and CDR2 FYNNEI. CDR3 sequence: CASRADRNYGYTF. The CDR3 DNA reads TGTGCCAGCAGAGCTGACAGGAACTATGGCTACACCTTC. Drawing the rest from reference TRBV2 and TRBJ1-2, the complete variable domain is EPEVTQTPSHQVTQMGQEVILRCVPISNHLYFYWYRQILGQKVEFLVSFYNNEISEKSEIFDDQFSVERPDGSNFTLKIRSTKLEDSAMYFCASRADRNYGYTFGSGTRLTVV.

This rearrangement joins TRBV13 to TRBJ1-1; D ambiguous. There are 13 residues in the CDR3. V lost 1 base and J lost 1, with 4 bases in between. Germline V gene sequence: CDR1 PRHDT, CDR2 FYEKMQ (reference sequence). The CDR3 DNA is TGTGCCAGCAGCTTAGAAGGGAACACTGAAGCTTTCTTT. It codes for CASSLEGNTEAFF.

This sequence joins TRBV11-3 and TRBJ2-1; D is ambiguous. The V gene's germline CDR1 is SGHNT and CDR2 YENEEA. V lost 5 bases to trimming and J lost 5 bases, with 4 bases between them. The CDR3 is made up of 11 amino acids. CDR3 sequence: CASSDHNEQFF. The CDR3 DNA reads as TGTGCCAGCAGCGACCACAATGAGCAGTTCTTC.

The chain recombines TRBV5-6 with TRBJ2-1; 8 nucleotides line up with TRBD2. CDR3 size: 16 residues. Germline V gene lookup returns CDR1 SGHDT and CDR2 YYEEEE. V was pared by 7 bases and J by 5 bases, with 14 bases of the junction left unmatched. The CDR3 nucleotides read TGTGCCAGCCAGGGTGGGGGACTAGAGCAGAACAATGAGCAGTTCTTC. It encodes CASQGGGLEQNNEQFF.

This sequence joins TRBV6-1 and TRBJ2-7; maybe TRBD2 (5 bases). Germline V gene data show CDR1 as MNHNS and CDR2 as SASEGT. Deletions cut 10 bases from V and 3 bases from J, with 10 bases between. This CDR3 spans 11 amino acids. This CDR3 reads CATGNSYEQYF. The CDR3 bases are TGTGCCACCGGGAACAGCTACGAGCAGTACTTC.

V usage is TRBV6-5 and J usage is TRBJ1-1; possibly TRBD1 for D (6 bases). CDR1 is MNHEY, CDR2 SVGAGI, per germline. This CDR3 has 13 amino acids. V lost 2 bases and J lost 10, with 14 bases in between. Here the CDR3 reads CASSYANRVGAFF. CDR3 coding DNA: TGTGCCAGCAGTTACGCAAACAGGGTCGGAGCTTTCTTT.

The CDR3 bases are TGTGCAGCAGGGTTTGATGGCTACACCTTC. Protein sequence: CAAGFDGYTF. The V gene is TRBV19, the J gene TRBJ1-2; D possibly corresponds to TRBD1 (5 bases). CDR1 and CDR2 from the germline V gene are LNHDA and SQIVND (reference sequence). This CDR3 has 10 residues.

The chain combines TRBV7-9 with TRBJ1-5; no firm D call. The CDR3 loop spans 13 amino acids. Germline V CDR1 and CDR2: SEHNR, FQNEAQ (reference sequence). V dropped 8 bases and J dropped 4 bases, with 12 bases sitting between them. DNA for the CDR3: TGTGCCAGCCAAGCCCCGGGGAATCAGCCCCAGCATTTT. It specifies CASQAPGNQPQHF. The full variable domain, with the rest looked up from reference TRBV7-9 and TRBJ1-5, is DTGVSQNPRHKITKRGQNVTFRCDPISEHNRLYWYRQTLGQGPEFLTYFQNEAQLEKSRLLSDRFSAERPKGSFSTLEIQRTEQGDSAMYLCASQAPGNQPQHFGDGTRLSIL.

The rearrangement links TRBV7-3 to TRBJ2-5; 9 bases line up with TRBD1. In germline, CDR1 is SGHTA, CDR2 FQGTGA. The V gene end was trimmed by 1 base and the J gene end by 11 bases; junction bases not matched to a gene: 14. This CDR3 region has 16 residues. The CDR3 protein is CASSLRGTGSQGEQYF. Here the CDR3 DNA reads TGTGCCAGCAGCTTAAGGGGGACAGGGTCCCAGGGGGAGCAGTACTTC. The whole variable domain, remainder taken from reference TRBV7-3 and TRBJ2-5, is GAGVSQTPSNKVTEKGKYVELRCDPISGHTALYWYRQSLGQGPEFLIYFQGTGAADDSGLPNDRFFAVRPEGSVSTLKIQRTERGDSAVYLCASSLRGTGSQGEQYFGPGTRLLVL.

The chain's CDR3 is CASSSTSGDYEQYF. The DNA of the CDR3 is TGTGCCAGCAGCTCGACTAGCGGGGACTACGAGCAGTACTTC. This sequence joins TRBV11-2 and TRBJ2-7; the match to TRBD2 covers 11 bases. Per germline, CDR1 SGHAT and CDR2 FQNNGV. This CDR3 contains 14 residues. The trim removed 4 bases at V and 3 bases at J, leaving 2 bases unmatched.

The J gene is TRBJ2-3, the V gene TRBV30, with 10 bases lining up with TRBD1. Per germline, CDR1 GTSNPN and CDR2 SVGIG (reference sequence). J lost 6 bases, V lost 3 bases, and 6 bases had no gene match. This CDR3 spans 14 amino acids. CDR3 sequence (DNA): TGTGCCTGGAGCCGGACAGGGGGGAGTGATACGCAGTATTTT. This translates into CAWSRTGGSDTQYF.

The rearrangement joins TRBV2 to TRBJ2-2; TRBD2 matches 8 bases. Germline CDR1 and CDR2: SNHLY and FYNNEI. The CDR3 runs to 14 residues. V lost 7 bases and J lost 7; bases outside the gene matches: 8. Written as DNA, the CDR3 is TGTGCCAGCATCCCGGGACTAGGGGACGGGGAGCTGTTTTTT. This sequence encodes CASIPGLGDGELFF.

This clone came up once. V gene TRBV5-4 combines with J gene TRBJ1-1; TRBD1 might be the D (6 bases). This CDR3 spans 14 amino acids. V gave up 3 bases and J gave up 6 bases, with 15 bases separating them. The germline V gene encodes CDR1 SGHNT and CDR2 YYREEE (reference sequence). The CDR3 here is CASSWEGVGSEAFF. CDR3 sequence (DNA): TGTGCCAGCAGCTGGGAGGGGGTTGGGTCTGAAGCTTTCTTT.

The chain employs TRBV27 and TRBJ2-7; D is possibly TRBD1 or TRBD2 (5 bases each). Germline CDR1 is MNHEY and CDR2 is SMNVEV (reference sequence). This CDR3 contains 13 residues. Between the trimmed V and J ends, which lost 6 bases and 3 bases, there was a span of 12 bases. The CDR3 DNA follows: TGTGCCAGCAGCTCCGGGGCACACTACGAGCAGTACTTC. Encoded protein: CASSSGAHYEQYF.

The V gene is TRBV6-5, the J gene TRBJ2-7; 8 bases line up with TRBD1. V was pared by 2 bases and J by 7 bases, with 10 bases of the junction left unmatched. The germline V gene has CDR1 MNHEY and CDR2 SVGAGI. CDR3 length: 15 residues. The CDR3 loop is CASSYPGQAVWEQYF. The CDR3 DNA reads TGTGCCAGCAGTTACCCGGGACAGGCGGTCTGGGAGCAGTACTTC.

Points on this clone: The sample contains more than one DNA sequence encoding this CDR3. This chain links TRBV30 with TRBJ2-5; D not certain. CDR1 and CDR2 from the germline V gene are GTSNPN and SVGIG (reference sequence). The CDR3 covers 11 residues. V lost 4 bases to trimming and J lost 5 bases, with 8 bases between them. CDR3 region: CAWTRAETQYF. The CDR3 DNA follows: TGTGCCTGGACACGTGCGGAGACCCAGTACTTC.

V usage is TRBV30 and J usage is TRBJ2-1; 9 bases are shared with TRBD2. There are 15 residues in the CDR3. V lost 7 bases to trimming and J lost 4 bases; unmatched junction nucleotides: 11. CDR1 GTSNPN and CDR2 SVGIG come from the germline V gene (reference sequence). The CDR3: CASRAQREEYNEQFF. The CDR3, as DNA: TGTGCCTCCCGGGCCCAGCGGGAGGAATACAATGAGCAGTTCTTC.

V usage is TRBV27 and J usage is TRBJ2-7, with D perhaps TRBD2 (6 bases). The germline CDR1 and CDR2 sequences are MNHEY and SMNVEV (reference sequence). Deletions cut 6 bases from V and 5 bases from J, with 17 bases between. This CDR3 has 14 amino acids. The CDR3 is CASRELGSLHEQYF. CDR3 DNA: TGTGCCAGCAGGGAACTCGGGAGTCTCCACGAGCAGTACTTC.

V and J are TRBV19 and TRBJ1-2; D gene ambiguous. The CDR3 totals 14 residues. V lost 5 bases to trimming and J lost 5 bases, with 15 bases between them. Germline CDR1 and CDR2: LNHDA and SQIVND (reference sequence). The CDR3 loop is CASSLGQQVYGYTF. CDR3 bases: TGTGCCAGTAGTTTGGGCCAGCAAGTTTATGGCTACACCTTC.

The rearrangement joins TRBV28 to TRBJ2-7; 9 nucleotides align to TRBD1. Germline CDR1 and CDR2: MDHEN and SYDVKM. This CDR3 has 12 amino acids. V shed 8 bases and J 6 bases; nucleotides not matched to a gene: 5. The CDR3 DNA sequence: TGTGCCAGCTGCTGGGACAGGGCCGAGCAGTACTTC. It yields the protein CASCWDRAEQYF.

J is TRBJ2-2 and V is TRBV4-1, with D hard to call. Germline CDR1 is MGHRA and CDR2 is YSYEKL. The CDR3 sequence is 12 residues long. The V end was cut by 1 base, the J end by 4 bases, with 1 base between. The CDR3 region is CASSQVTGELFF. CDR3 sequence (DNA): TGCGCCAGCAGCCAAGTCACCGGGGAGCTGTTTTTT.

The J gene is TRBJ2-1, the V gene TRBV9; D unclear. The CDR3 runs 15 residues. V dropped 3 bases and J dropped 0 bases, with 10 bases sitting between them. In germline, CDR1 is SGDLS, CDR2 YYNGEE. CDR3 loop: CASSAPGRSYNEQFF. The CDR3 DNA follows: TGTGCCAGCAGCGCCCCCGGGCGCTCCTACAATGAGCAGTTCTTC. Together with reference TRBV9 and TRBJ2-1, the CDR3 gives the full variable domain: DSGVTQTPKHLITATGQRVTLRCSPRSGDLSVYWYQQSLDQGLQFLIQYYNGEERAKGNILERFSAQQFPDLHSELNLSSLELGDSALYFCASSAPGRSYNEQFFGPGTRLTVL.

This clone occurred a few times. This chain links TRBV27 with TRBJ2-1; 7 bases are shared with TRBD2. CDR1 MNHEY and CDR2 SMNVEV come from the germline V gene (reference sequence). Trimming took 0 bases from V and 7 from J; bases not matched to a gene: 12. CDR3 length equals 17 residues. The CDR3 reads CASSLSYRGLVGNEQFF. Here the CDR3 DNA reads TGTGCCAGCAGTTTATCGTACCGTGGACTAGTCGGAAATGAGCAGTTCTTC.

The gene calls are TRBV9 and TRBJ2-7; D tentatively reads TRBD1 or TRBD2 (5 bases each). The CDR3 length is 13 residues. Germline V gene sequence: CDR1 SGDLS, CDR2 YYNGEE. V lost 7 bases to trimming and J lost 0 bases, with 11 bases between them. In nucleotides, the CDR3 is TGTGCCAGCTCCGGGACCGACTCCTACGAGCAGTACTTC. It specifies CASSGTDSYEQYF.